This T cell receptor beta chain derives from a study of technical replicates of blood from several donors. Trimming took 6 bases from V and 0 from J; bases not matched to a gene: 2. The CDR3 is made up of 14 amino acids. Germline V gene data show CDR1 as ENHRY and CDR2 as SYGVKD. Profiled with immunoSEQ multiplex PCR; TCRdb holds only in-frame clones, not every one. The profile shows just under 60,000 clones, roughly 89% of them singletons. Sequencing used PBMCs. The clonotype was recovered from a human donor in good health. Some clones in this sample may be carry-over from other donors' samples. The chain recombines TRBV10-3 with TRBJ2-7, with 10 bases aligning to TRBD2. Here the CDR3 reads CAIRTSGDSYEQYF. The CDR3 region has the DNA TGTGCCATCAGAACTAGCGGGGACTCCTACGAGCAGTACTTC.